This T cell receptor (beta chain) was captured by sequencing in a study of T cells in Graves' hyperthyroidism and ophthalmopathy. The study, taken as a whole, reports: Most expanded thyroid clonotypes above 0.001 recurred in blood.

This clonotype was seen repeatedly, ten times or more. No antigen is known for it. Looked up from germline, CDR1 is LNHNV and CDR2 is YYDKDF (reference sequence). CDR3 length: 17 amino acids. Trimming took 0 bases from V and 0 from J, leaving 12 bases between them. From RNA transcripts, TCR beta CDR3 regions were amplified. The HTBI set primed first-round TCR CDR3 RT-PCR. Each CDR3 protein is one row after TCRdb ran MiXCR on the multiplex PCR reads. The table has approximately 560,000 distinct CDR3 sequences, more than 45% seen once. This TCR came from a woman aged 18-29 years with Graves' hyperthyroidism. V and J are TRBV15 and TRBJ1-3; D is ambiguous. The material sequenced was peripheral blood or thyroid tissue (not recorded which). CDR3 bases: TGTGCCACCAGCAGAGATGGACGAACGAGCTCTGGAAACACCATATATTTT. This codes for CATSRDGRTSSGNTIYF.